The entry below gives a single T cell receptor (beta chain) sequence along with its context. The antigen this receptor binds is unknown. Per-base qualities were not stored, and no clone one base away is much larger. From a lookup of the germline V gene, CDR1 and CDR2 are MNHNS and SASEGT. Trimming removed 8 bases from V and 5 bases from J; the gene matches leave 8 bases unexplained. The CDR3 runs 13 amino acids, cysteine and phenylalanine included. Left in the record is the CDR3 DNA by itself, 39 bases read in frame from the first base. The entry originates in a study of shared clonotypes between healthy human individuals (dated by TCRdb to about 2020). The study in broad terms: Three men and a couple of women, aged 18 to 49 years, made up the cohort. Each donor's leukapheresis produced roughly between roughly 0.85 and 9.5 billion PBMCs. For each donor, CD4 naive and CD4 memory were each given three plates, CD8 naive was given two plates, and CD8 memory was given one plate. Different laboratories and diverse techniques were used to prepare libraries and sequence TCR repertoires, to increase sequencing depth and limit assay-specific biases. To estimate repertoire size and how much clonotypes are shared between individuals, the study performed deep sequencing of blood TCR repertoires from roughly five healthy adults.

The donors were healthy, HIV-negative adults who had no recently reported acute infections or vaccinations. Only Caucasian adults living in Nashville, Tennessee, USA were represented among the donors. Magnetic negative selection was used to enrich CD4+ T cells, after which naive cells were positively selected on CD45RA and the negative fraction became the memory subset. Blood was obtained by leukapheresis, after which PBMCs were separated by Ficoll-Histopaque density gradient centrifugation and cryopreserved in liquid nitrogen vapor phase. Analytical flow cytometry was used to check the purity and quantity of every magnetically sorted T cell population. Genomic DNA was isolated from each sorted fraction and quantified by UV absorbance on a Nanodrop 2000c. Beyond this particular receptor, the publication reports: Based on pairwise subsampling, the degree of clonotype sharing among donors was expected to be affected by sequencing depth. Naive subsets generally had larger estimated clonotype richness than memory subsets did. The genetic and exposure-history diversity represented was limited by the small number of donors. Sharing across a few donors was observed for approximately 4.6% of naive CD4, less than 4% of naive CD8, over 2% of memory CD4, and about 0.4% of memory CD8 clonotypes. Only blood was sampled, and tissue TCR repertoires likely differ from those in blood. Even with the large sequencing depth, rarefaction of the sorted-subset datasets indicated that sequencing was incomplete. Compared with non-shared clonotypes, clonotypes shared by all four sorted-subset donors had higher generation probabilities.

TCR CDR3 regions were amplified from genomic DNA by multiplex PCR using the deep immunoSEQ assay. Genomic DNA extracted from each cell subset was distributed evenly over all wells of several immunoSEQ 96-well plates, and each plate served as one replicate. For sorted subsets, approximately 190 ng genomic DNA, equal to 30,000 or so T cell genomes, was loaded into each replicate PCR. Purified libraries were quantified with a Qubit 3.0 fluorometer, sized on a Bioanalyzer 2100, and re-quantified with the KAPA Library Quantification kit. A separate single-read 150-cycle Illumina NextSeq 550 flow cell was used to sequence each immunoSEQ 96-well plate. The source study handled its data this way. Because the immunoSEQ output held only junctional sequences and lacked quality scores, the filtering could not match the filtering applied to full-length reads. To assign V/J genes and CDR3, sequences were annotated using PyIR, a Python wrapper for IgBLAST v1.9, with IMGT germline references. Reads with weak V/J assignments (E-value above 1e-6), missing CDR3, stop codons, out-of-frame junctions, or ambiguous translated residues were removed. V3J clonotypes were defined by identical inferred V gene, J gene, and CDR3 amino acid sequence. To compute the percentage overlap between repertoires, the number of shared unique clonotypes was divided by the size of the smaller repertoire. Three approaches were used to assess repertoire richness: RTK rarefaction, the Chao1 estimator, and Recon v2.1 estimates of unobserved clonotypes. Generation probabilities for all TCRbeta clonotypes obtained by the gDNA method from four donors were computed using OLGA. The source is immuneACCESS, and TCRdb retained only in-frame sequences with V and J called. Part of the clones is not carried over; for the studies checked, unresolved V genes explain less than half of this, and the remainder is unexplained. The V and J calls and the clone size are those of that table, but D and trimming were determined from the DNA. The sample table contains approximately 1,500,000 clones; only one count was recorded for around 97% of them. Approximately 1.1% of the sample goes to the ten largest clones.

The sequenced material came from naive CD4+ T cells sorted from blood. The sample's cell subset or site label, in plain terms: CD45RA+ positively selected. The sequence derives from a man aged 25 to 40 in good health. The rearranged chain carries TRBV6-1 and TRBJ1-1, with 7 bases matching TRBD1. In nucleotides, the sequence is TGTGCCAGCGAGACAGGGAGGGGAACTGAAGCTTTCTTT. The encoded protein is CASETGRGTEAFF.